This TCR beta chain is from a study of CD8 T cells in ankylosing spondylitis (dated by TCRdb to 2017 to 2019). Regarding the study in general: T cell receptor beta repertoires were profiled in healthy donors and ankylosing spondylitis patients so that disease-linked TCR variants could be found. The full study cohort comprised around 23 ankylosing spondylitis patients and roughly 110 healthy donors. Peripheral blood samples were taken, and synovial fluid was additionally collected from ankylosing spondylitis patients. The research as a whole found: Some TCR beta motif variants had previously been reported in synovial fluid and blood of reactive arthritis patients, which suggested common disease-initiation mechanisms. According to the report, matched synovial fluid samples from ankylosing spondylitis patients were significantly enriched for the disease-linked clones. A CD8+ phenotype was shown by the disease-linked clones, which were found at relatively low frequencies in peripheral blood. Blood from ankylosing spondylitis patients appeared to be characterized by a TCR beta motif composed of eight highly homologous amino acid variants.

The sequencing machine was an Illumina HiSeq 2500. Quantitative 5'-RACE with molecular barcodes was the method used to prepare the TCR beta libraries. As for the authors' bioinformatics: A new computational method, built on a probabilistic model of VDJ rearrangement, was used to identify disease-linked TCR variants. The public reads were run again by TCRdb, first through fastp at Q25 and then through MiXCR, and only productive beta chains were kept. Rows merge per CDR3 protein into single entries with the most common DNA and genes. The V and J calls and clone size come from TCRdb's table, not from the authors' own analysis. A total of about 150,000 distinct CDR3 sequences appear in this sample, about 7% of them only once. The biggest ten clones account for around 12% of the sample. This clonotype was counted many times. There is no known antigen for this receptor. Nothing much larger sits one base from this clone, and base qualities are not available.

The sample comprised blood, either unsorted or a sorted T cell fraction (not recorded which). The TCR comes from a female donor with ankylosing spondylitis or in good health (not recorded which).

The CDR3 region reads CASRPGTSRNEQFF. The DNA sequence is given as TGTGCCAGCAGGCCCGGGACTAGCAGGAATGAGCAGTTCTTC. The rearranged chain carries TRBV6-2 or TRBV6-3 and TRBJ2-1; 9 of the junction bases match TRBD2. From the cysteine through the phenylalanine, the CDR3 covers 14 amino acids. Just CDR3 DNA is preserved here, 42 bases in frame from base 1. From a lookup of the germline V gene, CDR1 and CDR2 are MNHEY and SVGEGT. The V end gives up 6 bases and the J end 7 bases, leaving 7 bases in the junction not matched to a gene.